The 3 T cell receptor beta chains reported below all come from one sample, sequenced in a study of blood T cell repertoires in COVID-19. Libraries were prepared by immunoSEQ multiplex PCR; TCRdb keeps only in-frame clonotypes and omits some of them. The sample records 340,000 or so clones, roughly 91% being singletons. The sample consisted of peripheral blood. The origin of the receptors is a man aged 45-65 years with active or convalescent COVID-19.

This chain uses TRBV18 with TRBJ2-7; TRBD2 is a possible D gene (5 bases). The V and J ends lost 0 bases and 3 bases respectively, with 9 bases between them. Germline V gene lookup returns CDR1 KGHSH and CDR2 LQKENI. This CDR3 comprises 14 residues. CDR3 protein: CASSPPSRGYEQYF. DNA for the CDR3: TGTGCCAGCTCACCACCTAGTCGGGGCTACGAGCAGTACTTC.

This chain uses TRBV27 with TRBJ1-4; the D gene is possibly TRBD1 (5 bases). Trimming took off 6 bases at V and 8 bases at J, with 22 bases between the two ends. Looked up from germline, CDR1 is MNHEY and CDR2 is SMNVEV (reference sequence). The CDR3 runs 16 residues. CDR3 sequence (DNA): TGTGCCAGCAGAGCAGATCCTCCGGAACGGGGGGAAAAACTGTTTTTT. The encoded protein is CASRADPPERGEKLFF.

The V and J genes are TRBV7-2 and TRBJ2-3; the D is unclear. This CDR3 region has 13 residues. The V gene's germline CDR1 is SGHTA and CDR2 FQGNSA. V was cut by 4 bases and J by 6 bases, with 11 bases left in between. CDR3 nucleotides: TGTGCCAGCAGCTCCGAGACTGCCGATACGCAGTATTTT. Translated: CASSSETADTQYF.